These 32 T cell receptor beta chains were all obtained from the same sample, sequenced in a study of memory CD4+ T cells and cytomegalovirus serostatus. TCRdb's copy holds only in-frame clones and misses some; the assay was immunoSEQ multiplex PCR. Of 35,000 to 40,000 clones in the sample, less than 80% were seen once. Single viable CD3+CD4+CD8-CD45RO+ cells were sorted as the memory CD4+ T cells. The sequenced sample was memory CD4+ T cells from blood. The source of these receptors is an adult in good health and CMV-seropositive.

This clone was detected a few times. This chain links TRBV4-3 with TRBJ2-7, with D hard to call. The CDR3 consists of 14 residues. The ends were cut back, 0 bases at V and 7 bases at J, with 13 bases in the middle. The germline CDR1 and CDR2 sequences are LGHNA and YSLEER. Written as DNA, the CDR3 is TGCGCCAGCAGCCAAGACCTCCCGTCCCGAGAGCAGTACTTC. As protein: CASSQDLPSREQYF.

This sequence joins TRBV5-1 and TRBJ2-1, with D perhaps matching TRBD1 (6 bases). Deletions cut 2 bases from V and 2 bases from J, with 11 bases between. The CDR3 covers 15 residues. Per germline, CDR1 SGHRS and CDR2 YFSETQ. The CDR3 region is CASSLGGKAYNEQFF. The DNA of the CDR3 is TGCGCCAGCAGCTTAGGGGGAAAAGCCTACAATGAGCAGTTCTTC.

This clone turned up a few times. The J gene is TRBJ2-5, the V gene TRBV19; TRBD2 might be the D (6 bases). Trimming took 5 bases from V and 4 from J, leaving 17 bases between them. The germline V gene encodes CDR1 LNHDA and CDR2 SQIVND (reference sequence). The CDR3 contains 15 residues. The CDR3 here is CASSAGRITSETQYF. DNA for the CDR3: TGTGCCAGTAGTGCGGGGCGGATCACCTCAGAGACCCAGTACTTC. The full variable domain, its missing parts supplied by reference TRBV19 and TRBJ2-5, is DGGITQSPKYLFRKEGQNVTLSCEQNLNHDAMYWYRQDPGQGLRLIYYSQIVNDFQKGDIAEGYSVSREKKESFPLTVTSAQKNPTAFYLCASSAGRITSETQYFGPGTRLLVL.

The CDR3 loop reads CASSHNPGRRTHEQYF. The CDR3 coding sequence is TGCGCCAGCAGCCACAATCCGGGACGGAGGACCCACGAGCAGTACTTC. This chain joins TRBV4-1 and TRBJ2-5; D may be TRBD1 or TRBD2 (5 bases each). The J call may be wrong; the DNA end is better matched by TRBJ2-7. Germline values: CDR1 MGHRA, CDR2 YSYEKL. The CDR3 extends over 16 amino acids.

The chain has TRBV15 and TRBJ1-6; D is unclear. Per the germline V gene, CDR1 is LNHNV and CDR2 is YYDKDF (reference sequence). This CDR3 comprises 12 residues. Trimming took off 1 base at V and 9 bases at J, with 4 bases between the two ends. CDR3 sequence: CATSRAPSPLHF. The CDR3 nucleotides read TGTGCCACCAGCAGAGCCCCTTCACCCCTCCACTTT.

V and J are TRBV6-1 and TRBJ1-4; the match to TRBD1 covers 7 bases. V dropped 4 bases and J dropped 8; count of bases not matched to a gene: 7. This CDR3 region has 14 residues. The germline V gene has CDR1 MNHNS and CDR2 SASEGT. The CDR3 nucleotides read TGTGCCAGCAGTGTAAACAGGGGTAGAGAAAAACTGTTTTTT. Amino acids: CASSVNRGREKLFF.

This clone occurred a few times. The V gene is TRBV4-3, the J gene TRBJ2-5; 7 positions match TRBD1. Trimming removed 1 base from V and 5 bases from J; junction bases left unmatched: 10. The CDR3 has 16 amino acids. Germline V gene sequence: CDR1 LGHNA, CDR2 YSLEER. CDR3 in amino acids: CASSQGGGQPAETQYF. Here the CDR3 DNA reads TGCGCCAGCAGCCAAGGTGGGGGACAGCCGGCGGAGACCCAGTACTTC.

The V and J genes are TRBV14 and TRBJ2-1; possibly TRBD1 for D (6 bases). Trimming took 4 bases from V and 7 from J, leaving 17 bases between them. Germline V gives CDR1 SGHDN, CDR2 FVKESK. This CDR3 has 15 residues. The CDR3 coding sequence is TGTGCCAGCAGCCCGACGGGCGCGAGGGGGAATGAGCAGTTCTTC. It is translated as CASSPTGARGNEQFF. Complete variable domain (other parts from reference TRBV14 and TRBJ2-1): EAGVTQFPSHSVIEKGQTVTLRCDPISGHDNLYWYRRVMGKEIKFLLHFVKESKQDESGMPNNRFLAERTGGTYSTLKVQPAELEDSGVYFCASSPTGARGNEQFFGPGTRLTVL.

The rearrangement uses TRBV7-8 and TRBJ2-3, with no clear D. V lost 4 bases, J lost 1 base, and 21 bases lay in between. Germline V gene data show CDR1 as SGHVS and CDR2 as FQNEAQ. This CDR3 contains 18 residues. CDR3 DNA sequence: TGTGCCAGCAGCTCCCTATCGCGTGTAGTTTTACGCACAGATACGCAGTATTTT. Its translation is CASSSLSRVVLRTDTQYF.

The rearrangement joins TRBV2 to TRBJ1-1; D might be TRBD1 (6 bases). Trimming pared 5 bases from V and 0 bases from J, leaving 16 bases between. Germline V lookup: CDR1 SNHLY, CDR2 FYNNEI. This CDR3 comprises 16 residues. CDR3 loop: CASSIQGSPLNTEAFF. In nucleotides, the CDR3 is TGTGCCAGCAGTATACAGGGATCGCCCCTGAACACTGAAGCTTTCTTT.

The V call is TRBV9, the J call TRBJ2-3, with 7 bases identical to TRBD2. The trim removed 1 base at V and 4 bases at J, leaving 6 bases unmatched. Germline-derived CDR1 and CDR2 are SGDLS and YYNGEE. The CDR3 is made up of 15 amino acids. The CDR3 loop reads CASSVNSAGADTQYF. DNA for the CDR3: TGTGCCAGCAGCGTAAATTCTGCGGGGGCAGATACGCAGTATTTT.

This clone was found a few times. This chain links TRBV5-4 with TRBJ2-3, with D tentatively TRBD1 or TRBD2 (5 bases each). The CDR3 length is 15 residues. Germline CDR1 reads SGHNT; CDR2 reads YYREEE (reference sequence). V was shortened by 4 bases and J by 4 bases, with 16 bases between the two germline ends. CDR3 nucleotides: TGTGCCAGCAGCCCCCGGGACCGCGAGGCAGATACGCAGTATTTT. Protein: CASSPRDREADTQYF.

V and J are TRBV2 and TRBJ2-3; 8 positions match TRBD1. The junction had 6 bases not matched to a gene; V was cut back by 6 bases and J by 1 base. CDR1 and CDR2 (germline): SNHLY, FYNNEI. The length of the CDR3 is 15 residues. CDR3 DNA: TGTGCCAGCAGGTTACCGGGACAGGGCACAGATACGCAGTATTTT. Protein sequence: CASRLPGQGTDTQYF.

A few counts support this clone. The chain employs TRBV6-1 and TRBJ1-2; 7 nucleotides match TRBD1. The CDR3 spans 15 residues. From germline, CDR1 is MNHNS and CDR2 SASEGT. After removal of 2 bases from V and 2 bases from J, the junction contained 5 bases not matched to a gene. This CDR3 reads CASSEYGTANYGYTF. CDR3 DNA sequence: TGTGCCAGCAGTGAATATGGGACAGCGAACTATGGCTACACCTTC.

The chain combines TRBV19 with TRBJ2-3; no clear D gene. Trimming took off 1 base at V and 0 bases at J, with 8 bases between the two ends. The V gene's germline CDR1 is LNHDA and CDR2 SQIVND (reference sequence). The length of the CDR3 is 15 residues. The CDR3 DNA reads as TGTGCCAGTAGTATAGTAGGGTTTAGCACAGATACGCAGTATTTT. Translating gives CASSIVGFSTDTQYF.

The chain joins TRBV29-1 to TRBJ1-2, with D maybe TRBD1 (5 bases). The CDR3 contains 13 residues. Germline CDR1 SQVTM, CDR2 ANQGSEA. The V end lost 6 bases, the J end lost 4 bases, and 15 bases lay between the germline ends. The CDR3 spells CSVGEGTGYGYTF. Written as DNA, the CDR3 is TGCAGCGTCGGGGAAGGGACCGGCTATGGCTACACCTTC. Using reference TRBV29-1 and TRBJ1-2 for the parts outside the CDR3, the full variable domain is SAVISQKPSRDICQRGTSLTIQCQVDSQVTMMFWYRQQPGQSLTLIATANQGSEATYESGFVIDKFPISRPNLTFSTLTVSNMSPEDSSIYLCSVGEGTGYGYTFGSGTRLTVV.

V is TRBV29-1 and J is TRBJ1-1; 8 bases are shared with TRBD1. The CDR3 totals 14 residues. V lost 4 bases, J lost 1 base, and 5 bases stayed unmatched. Looked up from germline, CDR1 is SQVTM and CDR2 is ANQGSEA. For the CDR3, the DNA is TGCAGCGTTGCCACCGGGACAGGGAACACTGAAGCTTTCTTT. Protein sequence: CSVATGTGNTEAFF.

The chain combines TRBV9 with TRBJ2-5; D not resolved. The ends were cut back, 0 bases at V and 3 bases at J, with 9 bases in the middle. The germline CDR1 and CDR2 sequences are SGDLS and YYNGEE. CDR3 length: 14 amino acids. The CDR3 spells CASSVGRGKETQYF. The CDR3 coding sequence is TGTGCCAGCAGCGTAGGTCGCGGAAAAGAGACCCAGTACTTC.

The chain employs TRBV29-1 and TRBJ2-1; perhaps TRBD1 as D (5 bases). V was trimmed by 7 bases and J by 7 bases, leaving 14 bases between them. The CDR3 has 12 amino acids. Germline V gene data show CDR1 as SQVTM and CDR2 as ANQGSEA. The CDR3 bases are TGCAGCGCCGTCCGATCAGGGAATGAGCAGTTCTTC. Translating gives CSAVRSGNEQFF.

CDR3 nucleotides: TGCGCCAGCAGCTTGACGACAGGTGATAATCAGCCCCAGCATTTT. Protein product: CASSLTTGDNQPQHF. The gene calls are TRBV5-1 and TRBJ1-5; TRBD1 is a possible D gene (6 bases). Germline V gene lookup returns CDR1 SGHRS and CDR2 YFSETQ. The V gene lost 1 base and the J gene lost 4 bases, with 12 bases spanning the gap. The CDR3 runs to 15 residues.

There are a few counts of this clone. The chain has TRBV6-1 and TRBJ2-7; TRBD2 matches at 8 bases. The CDR3 sequence is 15 residues long. Germline CDR1 reads MNHNS; CDR2 reads SASEGT. V was pared by 3 bases and J by 2 bases, with 6 bases of the junction left unmatched. CDR3: CASSEGVGLAYEQYF. The CDR3 region has the DNA TGTGCCAGCAGTGAGGGGGTGGGACTAGCCTACGAGCAGTACTTC.

The CDR3 loop is CASSVFSGNTIYF. CDR3 nucleotides: TGTGCCAGCAGTGTTTTCTCTGGAAACACCATATATTTT. The chain couples TRBV2 to TRBJ1-3; D call uncertain. Germline-derived CDR1 and CDR2 are SNHLY and FYNNEI. This CDR3 has 13 residues. The V end was cut by 4 bases, the J end by 0 bases, with 4 bases between.

This chain joins TRBV23-1 and TRBJ2-1, with D unresolved. TRBV23-1 is classed as an ORF, of uncertain function. V lost 6 bases and J lost 15, with 27 bases in between. This CDR3 has 15 residues. The CDR3 protein is CASRDEVVGSFRGFF. CDR3 DNA sequence: TGCGCCAGCAGAGACGAGGTAGTTGGATCTTTCCGAGGGTTCTTC.

This chain joins TRBV5-6 and TRBJ2-2, with D unclear. V dropped 0 bases and J dropped 7 bases, with 4 bases sitting between them. The germline V gene has CDR1 SGHDT and CDR2 YYEEEE. The CDR3 is 12 amino acids. The CDR3 nucleotides are TGTGCCAGCAGCTTGGGAGTCGGGGAGCTGTTTTTT. It is translated as CASSLGVGELFF.

This clone came up a few times. This chain links TRBV4-2 with TRBJ1-1, with D maybe TRBD1 (5 bases). In germline, CDR1 is LGHNA, CDR2 YNFKEQ. The CDR3 runs to 14 residues. The V end was cut by 4 bases, the J end by 1 base, with 10 bases between. CDR3 sequence: CASSPSGTNTEAFF. The CDR3, as DNA: TGTGCCAGCAGCCCATCCGGGACGAACACTGAAGCTTTCTTT.

The chain has TRBV7-2 and TRBJ1-2; 9 bases align to TRBD1. The germline gives CDR1 SGHTA, CDR2 FQGNSA. The CDR3 extends over 13 amino acids. The V and J ends lost 7 bases and 7 bases, in that order; junction bases with no gene match: 7. CDR3 protein: CASTTDRGGGYTF. The DNA for the CDR3 is TGTGCCAGCACCACGGACAGGGGCGGTGGCTACACCTTC.

Here the CDR3 DNA reads TGTGCCAGCAGTTCCCCCGGCAGGGGCTTCGATGGCTACACCTTC. Translation: CASSSPGRGFDGYTF. The genes are TRBV28 and TRBJ1-2, with a weak D call TRBD1 (6 bases). CDR3 length equals 15 residues. Trimming took off 4 bases at V and 6 bases at J, with 18 bases between the two ends. CDR1 and CDR2 (germline): MDHEN, SYDVKM.

This clone was seen only once. The chain combines TRBV7-9 with TRBJ2-2; a possible D gene is TRBD1 (6 bases). V lost 5 bases to trimming and J lost 1 base, with 17 bases between them. The CDR3 has 17 amino acids. Germline CDR1 is SEHNR and CDR2 is FQNEAQ (reference sequence). CDR3 region: CASSERTGTKNTGELFF. CDR3 DNA: TGTGCCAGCAGCGAGAGGACTGGGACAAAGAACACCGGGGAGCTGTTTTTT.

This clone was counted between two and nine times. V and J are TRBV5-1 and TRBJ1-1; D gene ambiguous. The CDR3 consists of 15 residues. The germline V gene encodes CDR1 SGHRS and CDR2 YFSETQ. The V end was cut by 0 bases, the J end by 7 bases, with 16 bases between. CDR3 DNA sequence: TGCGCCAGCAGCTTGGTGAGTTTTGGGAAGGGTGAAGCTTTCTTT. Translated, it gives CASSLVSFGKGEAFF.

The V gene is TRBV10-3, the J gene TRBJ2-5; D might be TRBD1 (6 bases). Trimming took 9 bases from V and 2 from J, leaving 13 bases between them. Germline assignment: CDR1 ENHRY and CDR2 SYGVKD. This CDR3 spans 13 amino acids. CDR3 protein: CAISPGQQETQYF. DNA of the CDR3: TGTGCCATAAGCCCCGGACAGCAAGAGACCCAGTACTTC.

The V gene is TRBV18, the J gene TRBJ2-1; TRBD1 matches at 10 bases. Germline CDR1 KGHSH, CDR2 LQKENI. The ends lost 1 base at V and 2 bases at J; junction bases unmatched: 8. The CDR3 has 18 amino acids. This chain's CDR3 is CASSPRGMGTGAYNEQFF. CDR3 bases: TGTGCCAGCTCACCACGGGGGATGGGGACAGGGGCCTACAATGAGCAGTTCTTC.

This chain joins TRBV2 and TRBJ2-3; tentative D call: TRBD2 (7 bases). CDR3 length equals 12 residues. Germline CDR1 reads SNHLY; CDR2 reads FYNNEI. Deletions cut 10 bases from V and 4 bases from J, with 12 bases between. In DNA, the CDR3 is TGTGCCACCAGGGAGGGGGCAGATACGCAGTATTTT. Residues: CATREGADTQYF.